This T cell receptor (beta chain) was identified in a study of OX40 agonist ivuxolimab in advanced cancers. Study in general: Partial responses, seen in three patients, involved one hepatocellular carcinoma and two cutaneous melanomas.

Notes on this clone: The conserved phenylalanine or tryptophan is not found at the CDR3 terminus, so this likely reflects a read error.

CDR1 is SGHVS, CDR2 FQNEAQ, per germline. V was trimmed by 5 bases and J by 7 bases, leaving 21 bases between them. The CDR3 loop spans 17 amino acids. Some clones are missing from TCRdb's copy, which holds only in-frame ones; the method was immunoSEQ multiplex PCR. The repertoire holds around 15,000 clones, with over 70% as singletons. The sample in question was CD4+ or CD8+ T cells sorted from blood, obtained in a trial of the OX40 agonist ivuxolimab. The chain is built from TRBV7-8 and TRBJ1-6, with D possibly being TRBD1 (6 bases). This TCR was sampled from an adult with an advanced solid tumor such as melanoma, head and neck, liver or kidney cancer. CDR3 in amino acids: CASSAEGHRAKNSPLHL. The CDR3 DNA reads TGTGCCAGCAGCGCCGAGGGCCACAGGGCGAAAAATTCACCCCTCCACCTT.